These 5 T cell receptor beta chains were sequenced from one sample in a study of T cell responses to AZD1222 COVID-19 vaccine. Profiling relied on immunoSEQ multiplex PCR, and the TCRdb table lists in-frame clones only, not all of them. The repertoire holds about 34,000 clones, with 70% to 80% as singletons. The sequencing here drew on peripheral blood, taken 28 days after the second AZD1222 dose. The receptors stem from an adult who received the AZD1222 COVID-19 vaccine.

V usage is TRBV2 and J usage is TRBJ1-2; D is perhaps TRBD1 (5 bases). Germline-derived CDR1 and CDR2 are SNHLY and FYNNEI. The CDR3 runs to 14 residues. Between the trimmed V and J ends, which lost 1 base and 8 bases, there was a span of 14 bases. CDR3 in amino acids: CASSEERGVSGYTF. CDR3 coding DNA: TGTGCCAGCAGTGAAGAGAGAGGGGTGAGCGGCTACACCTTC.

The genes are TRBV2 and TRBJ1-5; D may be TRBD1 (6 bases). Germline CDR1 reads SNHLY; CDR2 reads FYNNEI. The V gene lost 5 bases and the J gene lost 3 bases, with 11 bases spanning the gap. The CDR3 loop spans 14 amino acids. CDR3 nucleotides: TGTGCCAGCAGTCAGGGGATTCACAATCAGCCCCAGCATTTT. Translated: CASSQGIHNQPQHF.

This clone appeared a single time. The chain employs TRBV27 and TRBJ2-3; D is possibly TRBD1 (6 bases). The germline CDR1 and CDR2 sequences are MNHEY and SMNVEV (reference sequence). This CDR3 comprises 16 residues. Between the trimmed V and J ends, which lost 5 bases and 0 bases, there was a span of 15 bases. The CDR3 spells CASSITGTSSTDTQYF. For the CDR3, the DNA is TGTGCCAGCAGTATAACCGGGACATCTAGCACAGATACGCAGTATTTT.

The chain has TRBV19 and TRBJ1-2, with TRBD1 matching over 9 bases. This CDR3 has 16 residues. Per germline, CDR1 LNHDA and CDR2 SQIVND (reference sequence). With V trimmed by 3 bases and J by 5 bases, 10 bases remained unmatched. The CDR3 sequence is CASSILSTGGIYGYTF. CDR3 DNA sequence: TGTGCCAGTAGTATTCTTTCGACAGGGGGAATTTATGGCTACACCTTC.

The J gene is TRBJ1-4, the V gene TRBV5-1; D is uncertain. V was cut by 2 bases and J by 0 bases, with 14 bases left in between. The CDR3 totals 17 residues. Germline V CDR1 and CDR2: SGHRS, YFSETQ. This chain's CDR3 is CASSFQGNLATNEKLFF. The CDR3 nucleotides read TGCGCCAGCAGCTTCCAAGGAAACCTTGCAACTAATGAAAAACTGTTTTTT.